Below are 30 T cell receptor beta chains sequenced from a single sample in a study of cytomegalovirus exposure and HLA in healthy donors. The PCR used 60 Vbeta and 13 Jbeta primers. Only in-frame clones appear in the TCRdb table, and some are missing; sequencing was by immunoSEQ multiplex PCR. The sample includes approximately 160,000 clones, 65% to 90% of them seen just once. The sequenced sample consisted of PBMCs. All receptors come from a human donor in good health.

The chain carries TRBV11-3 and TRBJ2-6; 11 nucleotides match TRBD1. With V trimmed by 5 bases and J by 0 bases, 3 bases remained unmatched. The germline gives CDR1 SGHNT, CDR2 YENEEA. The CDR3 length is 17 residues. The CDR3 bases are TGTGCCAGCAGCAATGGGACAGGGGGCTCTGGGGCCAACGTCCTGACTTTC. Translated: CASSNGTGGSGANVLTF. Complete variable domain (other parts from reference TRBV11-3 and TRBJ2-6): EAGVVQSPRYKIIEKKQPVAFWCNPISGHNTLYWYLQNLGQGPELLIRYENEEAVDDSQLPKDRFSAERLKGVDSTLKIQPAELGDSAVYLCASSNGTGGSGANVLTFGAGSRLTVL.

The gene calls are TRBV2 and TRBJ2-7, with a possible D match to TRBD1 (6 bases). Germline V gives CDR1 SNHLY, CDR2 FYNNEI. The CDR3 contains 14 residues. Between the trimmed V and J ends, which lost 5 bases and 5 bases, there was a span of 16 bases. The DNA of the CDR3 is TGTGCCAGCAGTACCGGGACAATGTACCACGAGCAGTACTTC. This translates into CASSTGTMYHEQYF.

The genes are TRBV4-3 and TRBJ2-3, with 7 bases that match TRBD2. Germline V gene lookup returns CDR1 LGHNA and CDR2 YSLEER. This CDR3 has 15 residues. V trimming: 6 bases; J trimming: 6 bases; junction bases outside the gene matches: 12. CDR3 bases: TGCGCCAGCAGGTGGAGACTAGCAACGTCGGATACGCAGTATTTT. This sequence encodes CASRWRLATSDTQYF.

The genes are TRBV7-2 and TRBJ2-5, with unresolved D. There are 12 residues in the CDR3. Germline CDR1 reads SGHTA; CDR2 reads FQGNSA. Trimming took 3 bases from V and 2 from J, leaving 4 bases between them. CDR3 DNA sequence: TGTGCCAGCAGCTTTACACAAGAGACCCAGTACTTC. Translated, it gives CASSFTQETQYF. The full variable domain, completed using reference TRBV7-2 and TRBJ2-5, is GAGVSQSPSNKVTEKGKDVELRCDPISGHTALYWYRQSLGQGLEFLIYFQGNSAPDKSGLPSDRFSAERTGGSVSTLTIQRTQQEDSAVYLCASSFTQETQYFGPGTRLLVL.

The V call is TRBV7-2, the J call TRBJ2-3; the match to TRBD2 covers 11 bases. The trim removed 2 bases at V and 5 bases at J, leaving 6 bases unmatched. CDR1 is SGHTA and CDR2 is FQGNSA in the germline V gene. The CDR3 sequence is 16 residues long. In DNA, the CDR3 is TGTGCCAGCAGCTTAAATAGCGGGGGGGGTGGAGATACGCAGTATTTT. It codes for CASSLNSGGGGDTQYF. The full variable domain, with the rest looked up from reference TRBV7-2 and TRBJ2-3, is GAGVSQSPSNKVTEKGKDVELRCDPISGHTALYWYRQSLGQGLEFLIYFQGNSAPDKSGLPSDRFSAERTGGSVSTLTIQRTQQEDSAVYLCASSLNSGGGGDTQYFGPGTRLTVL.

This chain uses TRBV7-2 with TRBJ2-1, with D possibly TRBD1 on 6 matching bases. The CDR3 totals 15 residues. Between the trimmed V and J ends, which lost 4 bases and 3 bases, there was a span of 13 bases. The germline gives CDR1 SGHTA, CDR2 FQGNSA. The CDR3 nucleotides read TGTGCCAGCAGCTCAGGACAGAGCCTCTACAATGAGCAGTTCTTC. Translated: CASSSGQSLYNEQFF.

This chain's CDR3 is CASTQDRNQPQHF. The CDR3 DNA reads as TGTGCCAGCACCCAGGACAGAAATCAGCCCCAGCATTTT. V and J are TRBV2 and TRBJ1-5; perhaps TRBD1 as D (6 bases). The CDR3 is made up of 13 amino acids. The germline CDR1 and CDR2 sequences are SNHLY and FYNNEI. V was shortened by 7 bases and J by 4 bases, with 11 bases between the two germline ends. The full variable domain, completed using reference TRBV2 and TRBJ1-5, is EPEVTQTPSHQVTQMGQEVILRCVPISNHLYFYWYRQILGQKVEFLVSFYNNEISEKSEIFDDQFSVERPDGSNFTLKIRSTKLEDSAMYFCASTQDRNQPQHFGDGTRLSIL.

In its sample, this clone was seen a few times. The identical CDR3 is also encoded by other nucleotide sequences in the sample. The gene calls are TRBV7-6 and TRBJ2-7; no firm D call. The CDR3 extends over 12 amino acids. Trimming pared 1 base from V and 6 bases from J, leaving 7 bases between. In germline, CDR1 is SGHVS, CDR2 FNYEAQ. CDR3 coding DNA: TGTGCCAGCAGCTTAGGTCGGTTCGAGCAGTACTTC. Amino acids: CASSLGRFEQYF.

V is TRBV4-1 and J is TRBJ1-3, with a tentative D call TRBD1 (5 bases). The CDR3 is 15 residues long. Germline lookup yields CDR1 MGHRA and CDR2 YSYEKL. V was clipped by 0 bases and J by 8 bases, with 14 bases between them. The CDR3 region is CASSQDQGQSDTIYF. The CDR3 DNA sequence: TGCGCCAGCAGCCAAGACCAGGGTCAATCGGACACCATATATTTT.

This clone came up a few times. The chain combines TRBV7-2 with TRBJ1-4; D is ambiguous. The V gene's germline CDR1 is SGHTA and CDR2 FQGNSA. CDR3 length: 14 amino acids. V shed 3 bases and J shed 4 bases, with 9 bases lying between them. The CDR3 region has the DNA TGTGCCAGCAGCTTTGGAGGGAGTAATGAAAAACTGTTTTTT. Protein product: CASSFGGSNEKLFF.

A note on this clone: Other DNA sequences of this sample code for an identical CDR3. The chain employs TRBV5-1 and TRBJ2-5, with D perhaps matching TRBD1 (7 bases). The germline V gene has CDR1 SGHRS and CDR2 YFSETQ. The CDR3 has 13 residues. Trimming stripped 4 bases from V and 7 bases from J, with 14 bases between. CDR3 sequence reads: CASSTGQGGTQYF. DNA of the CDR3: TGCGCCAGCAGCACGGGGCAGGGGGGGACCCAGTACTTC.

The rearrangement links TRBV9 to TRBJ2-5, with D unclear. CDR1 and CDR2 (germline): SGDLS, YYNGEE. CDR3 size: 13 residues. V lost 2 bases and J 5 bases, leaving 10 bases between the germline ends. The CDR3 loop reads CASSVYSQETQYF. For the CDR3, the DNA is TGTGCCAGCAGCGTGTACAGTCAGGAGACCCAGTACTTC. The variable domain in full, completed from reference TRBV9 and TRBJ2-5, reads DSGVTQTPKHLITATGQRVTLRCSPRSGDLSVYWYQQSLDQGLQFLIQYYNGEERAKGNILERFSAQQFPDLHSELNLSSLELGDSALYFCASSVYSQETQYFGPGTRLLVL.

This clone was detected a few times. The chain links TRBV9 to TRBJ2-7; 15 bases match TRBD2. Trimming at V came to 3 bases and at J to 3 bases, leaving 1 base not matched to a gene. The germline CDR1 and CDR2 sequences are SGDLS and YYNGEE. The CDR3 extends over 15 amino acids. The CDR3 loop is CASSEGLAGGYEQYF. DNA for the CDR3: TGTGCCAGCAGCGAGGGACTAGCGGGGGGCTACGAGCAGTACTTC.

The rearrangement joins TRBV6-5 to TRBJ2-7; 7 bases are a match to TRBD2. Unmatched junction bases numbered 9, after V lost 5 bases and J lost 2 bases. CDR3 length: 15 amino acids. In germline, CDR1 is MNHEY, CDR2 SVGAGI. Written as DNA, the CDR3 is TGTGCCAGCAGTCCGGGACTACTCTCTCCCTACGAGCAGTACTTC. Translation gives CASSPGLLSPYEQYF.

The CDR3 DNA sequence: TGTGCCAGCAGCCGGGGACTAGCGGGGGTCCCCGGGGAGCTGTTTTTT. This encodes CASSRGLAGVPGELFF. The chain joins TRBV7-2 to TRBJ2-2, with TRBD2 identical over 14 bases. Trimming took 5 bases from V and 6 from J; bases not matched to a gene: 5. Germline V gives CDR1 SGHTA, CDR2 FQGNSA. This CDR3 region has 16 residues. The whole variable domain, remainder taken from reference TRBV7-2 and TRBJ2-2, is GAGVSQSPSNKVTEKGKDVELRCDPISGHTALYWYRQSLGQGLEFLIYFQGNSAPDKSGLPSDRFSAERTGGSVSTLTIQRTQQEDSAVYLCASSRGLAGVPGELFFGEGSRLTVL.

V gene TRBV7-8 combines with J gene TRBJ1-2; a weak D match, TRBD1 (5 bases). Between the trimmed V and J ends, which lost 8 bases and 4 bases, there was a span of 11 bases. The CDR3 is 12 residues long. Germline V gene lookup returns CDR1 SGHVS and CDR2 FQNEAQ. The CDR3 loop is CASAVDTYGYTF. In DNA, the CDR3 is TGTGCCAGCGCCGTGGACACCTATGGCTACACCTTC. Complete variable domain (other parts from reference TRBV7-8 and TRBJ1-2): GAGVSQSPRYKVAKRGQDVALRCDPISGHVSLFWYQQALGQGPEFLTYFQNEAQLDKSGLPSDRFFAERPEGSVSTLKIQRTQQEDSAVYLCASAVDTYGYTFGSGTRLTVV.

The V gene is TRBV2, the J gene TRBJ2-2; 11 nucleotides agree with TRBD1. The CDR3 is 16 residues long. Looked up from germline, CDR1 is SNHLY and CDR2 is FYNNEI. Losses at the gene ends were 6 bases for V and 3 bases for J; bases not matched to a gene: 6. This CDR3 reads CASRRTGGADTGELFF. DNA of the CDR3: TGTGCCAGCAGGCGGACAGGGGGCGCGGACACCGGGGAGCTGTTTTTT. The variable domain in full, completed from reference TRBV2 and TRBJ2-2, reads EPEVTQTPSHQVTQMGQEVILRCVPISNHLYFYWYRQILGQKVEFLVSFYNNEISEKSEIFDDQFSVERPDGSNFTLKIRSTKLEDSAMYFCASRRTGGADTGELFFGEGSRLTVL.

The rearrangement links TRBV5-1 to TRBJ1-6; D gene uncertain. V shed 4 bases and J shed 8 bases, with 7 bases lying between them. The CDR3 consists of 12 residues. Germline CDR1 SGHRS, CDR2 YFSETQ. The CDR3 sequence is CASSTSDSPLHF. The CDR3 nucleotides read TGCGCCAGCAGCACGTCAGATTCACCCCTCCACTTT. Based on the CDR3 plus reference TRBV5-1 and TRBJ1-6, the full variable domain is KAGVTQTPRYLIKTRGQQVTLSCSPISGHRSVSWYQQTPGQGLQFLFEYFSETQRNKGNFPGRFSGRQFSNSRSEMNVSTLELGDSALYLCASSTSDSPLHFGNGTRLTVT.

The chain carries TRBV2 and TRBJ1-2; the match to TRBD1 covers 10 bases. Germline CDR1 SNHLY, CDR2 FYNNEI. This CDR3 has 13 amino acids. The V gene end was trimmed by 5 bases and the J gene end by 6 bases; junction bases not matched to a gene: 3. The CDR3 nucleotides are TGTGCCAGCAGTCCGGGACAGGGGCATGGCTACACCTTC. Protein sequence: CASSPGQGHGYTF.

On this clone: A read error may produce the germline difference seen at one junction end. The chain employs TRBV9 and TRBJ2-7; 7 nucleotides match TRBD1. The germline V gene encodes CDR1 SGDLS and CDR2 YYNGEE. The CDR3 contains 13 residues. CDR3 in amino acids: CAGSPGQTYEQYF. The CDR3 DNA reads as TGTGCCGGCAGCCCGGGACAGACATACGAGCAGTACTTC.

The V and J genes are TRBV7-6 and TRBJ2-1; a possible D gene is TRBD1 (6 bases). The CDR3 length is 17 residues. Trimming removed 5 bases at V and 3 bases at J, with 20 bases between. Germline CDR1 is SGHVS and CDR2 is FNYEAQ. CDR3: CASSLRGIGQSYNEQFF. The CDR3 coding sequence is TGTGCCAGCAGCCTAAGGGGGATAGGACAGAGCTACAATGAGCAGTTCTTC. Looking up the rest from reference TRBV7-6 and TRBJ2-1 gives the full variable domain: GAGVSQSPRYKVTKRGQDVALRCDPISGHVSLYWYRQALGQGPEFLTYFNYEAQQDKSGLPNDRFSAERPEGSISTLTIQRTEQRDSAMYRCASSLRGIGQSYNEQFFGPGTRLTVL.

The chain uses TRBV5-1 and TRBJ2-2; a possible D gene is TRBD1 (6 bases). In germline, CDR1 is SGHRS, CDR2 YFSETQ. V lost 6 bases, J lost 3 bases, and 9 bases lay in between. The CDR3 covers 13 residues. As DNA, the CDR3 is TGCGCCAGCAACAAGGGGGACACCGGGGAGCTGTTTTTT. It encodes CASNKGDTGELFF.

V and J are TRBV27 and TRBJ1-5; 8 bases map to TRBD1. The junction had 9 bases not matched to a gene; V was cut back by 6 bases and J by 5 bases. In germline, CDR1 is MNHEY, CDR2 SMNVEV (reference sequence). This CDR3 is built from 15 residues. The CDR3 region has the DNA TGTGCCAGCAGATCAACAGGGGGGAGGCATCAGCCCCAGCATTTT. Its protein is CASRSTGGRHQPQHF.

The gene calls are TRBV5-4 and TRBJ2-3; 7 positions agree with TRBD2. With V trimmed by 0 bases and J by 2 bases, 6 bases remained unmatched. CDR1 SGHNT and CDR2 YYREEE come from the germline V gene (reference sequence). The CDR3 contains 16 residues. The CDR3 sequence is CASSLAGRGITDTQYF. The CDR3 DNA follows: TGTGCCAGCAGCTTGGCCGGGCGGGGGATCACAGATACGCAGTATTTT. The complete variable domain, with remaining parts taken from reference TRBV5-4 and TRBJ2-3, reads ETGVTQSPTHLIKTRGQQVTLRCSSQSGHNTVSWYQQALGQGPQFIFQYYREEENGRGNFPPRFSGLQFPNYSSELNVNALELDDSALYLCASSLAGRGITDTQYFGPGTRLTVL.

The CDR3 spells CASSRGQGVLSGNTIYF. CDR3 nucleotide sequence: TGTGCCAGCAGCCGGGGACAGGGGGTCCTCTCTGGAAACACCATATATTTT. The chain joins TRBV5-4 to TRBJ1-3; 11 bases are shared with TRBD1. The CDR3 contains 17 residues. Germline assignment: CDR1 SGHNT and CDR2 YYREEE (reference sequence). V shed 4 bases, J shed 0 bases, and the junction held 6 bases outside the gene matches.

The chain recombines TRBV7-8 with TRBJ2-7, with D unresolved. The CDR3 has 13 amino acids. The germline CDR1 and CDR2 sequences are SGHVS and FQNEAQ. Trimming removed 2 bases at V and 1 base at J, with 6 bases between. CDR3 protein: CASSLYTSYEQYF. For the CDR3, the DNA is TGTGCCAGCAGCTTATACACGTCCTACGAGCAGTACTTC. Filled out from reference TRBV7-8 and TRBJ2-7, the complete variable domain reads GAGVSQSPRYKVAKRGQDVALRCDPISGHVSLFWYQQALGQGPEFLTYFQNEAQLDKSGLPSDRFFAERPEGSVSTLKIQRTQQEDSAVYLCASSLYTSYEQYFGPGTRLTVT.

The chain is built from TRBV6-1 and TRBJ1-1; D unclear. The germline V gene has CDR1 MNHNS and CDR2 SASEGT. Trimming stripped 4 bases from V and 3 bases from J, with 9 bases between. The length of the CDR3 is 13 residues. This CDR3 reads CASSGLRYTEAFF. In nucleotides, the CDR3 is TGTGCCAGCAGTGGATTGAGGTACACTGAAGCTTTCTTT.

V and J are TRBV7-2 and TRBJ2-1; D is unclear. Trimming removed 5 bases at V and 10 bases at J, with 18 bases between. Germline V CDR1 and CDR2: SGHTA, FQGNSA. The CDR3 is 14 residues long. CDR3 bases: TGTGCCAGCAGCACCCCAACCCAGCTAGGCGAGCAGTTCTTC. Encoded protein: CASSTPTQLGEQFF.

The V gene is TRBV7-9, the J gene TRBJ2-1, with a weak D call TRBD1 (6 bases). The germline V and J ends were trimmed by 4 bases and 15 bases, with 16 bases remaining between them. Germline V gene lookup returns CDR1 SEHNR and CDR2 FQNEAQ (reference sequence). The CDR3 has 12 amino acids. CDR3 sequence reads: CASSYLGAPGFF. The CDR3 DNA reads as TGTGCCAGCAGCTATCTGGGGGCCCCCGGGTTCTTC.

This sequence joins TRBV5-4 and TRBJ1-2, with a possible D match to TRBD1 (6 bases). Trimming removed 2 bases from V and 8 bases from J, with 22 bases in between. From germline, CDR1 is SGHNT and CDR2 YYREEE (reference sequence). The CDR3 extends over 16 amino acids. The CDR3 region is CASSFKSTGLMSGYTF. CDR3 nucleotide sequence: TGTGCCAGCAGCTTTAAGTCGACAGGATTAATGAGCGGCTACACCTTC.